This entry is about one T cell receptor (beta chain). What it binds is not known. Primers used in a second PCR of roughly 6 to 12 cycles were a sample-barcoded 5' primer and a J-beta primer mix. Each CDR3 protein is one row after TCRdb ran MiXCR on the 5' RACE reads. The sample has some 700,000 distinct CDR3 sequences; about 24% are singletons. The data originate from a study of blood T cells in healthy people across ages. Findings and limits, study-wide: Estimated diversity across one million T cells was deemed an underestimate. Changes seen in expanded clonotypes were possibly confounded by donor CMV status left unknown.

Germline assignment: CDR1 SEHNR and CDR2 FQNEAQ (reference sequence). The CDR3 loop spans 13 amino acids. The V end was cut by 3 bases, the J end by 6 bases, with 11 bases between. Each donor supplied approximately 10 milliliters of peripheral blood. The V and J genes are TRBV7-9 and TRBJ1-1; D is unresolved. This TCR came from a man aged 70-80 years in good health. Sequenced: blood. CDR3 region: CASSFVRDSEAFF. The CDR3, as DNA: TGTGCCAGCAGCTTTGTCCGCGACTCTGAAGCTTTCTTT.